This TCR beta chain was captured by sequencing in a study of tumour-infiltrating T cells in Burkitt lymphoma. The protocol was immunoSEQ multiplex PCR, while the TCRdb copy is restricted to in-frame clones and leaves out a portion. The sample records tens of thousands of clones, around a third being singletons. This clone came up a few times. The sequence derives from a human donor with Burkitt lymphoma. The specimen sequenced was tumor tissue.

CDR3 region: CASTLQGLNTEAFF. In DNA, the CDR3 is TGTGCCAGTACCCTACAGGGACTGAACACTGAAGCTTTCTTT. This chain joins TRBV19 and TRBJ1-1; the D gene is possibly TRBD1 (6 bases). This CDR3 contains 14 residues. V was pared by 7 bases and J by 0 bases, with 12 bases between. Germline V gives CDR1 LNHDA, CDR2 SQIVND (reference sequence).